This entry describes one T cell receptor beta chain. Its antigen has not been determined. No much larger clonotype is one base removed from it; base qualities were not supplied. The data stem from a study of control samples from healthy donors and cancer patients (TCRdb year 2020). Libraries were made using the immunoSEQ multiplex PCR assay. Sourced from immuneACCESS, this table was stored by TCRdb with only in-frame sequences that have V and J called. A share of the clones is absent; for the studies checked, an unresolved V gene accounts for under half, and the remainder has no known explanation. Across this sample there are 180,000 or so clones, with roughly nine tenths seen only once. About 1.6% of the sample is taken by the ten largest. The germline V and J ends show losses of 1 base and 4 bases respectively, and no gene match explains 1 base of the junction. Spanning cysteine to phenylalanine, the CDR3 consists of 17 amino acids. The CDR3 DNA has 51 bases and is translated from base 1. CDR1 and CDR2, per the germline V gene (reference sequence), are SEHNR and FQNEAQ.

This receptor was taken from a woman in her 30s in good health. The chain is encoded by TRBV7-9 joined to TRBJ2-1; 16 central nucleotides agree with TRBD2. Material for sequencing was blood. The DNA is TGTGCCAGCAGCTTAGAGGGACTAGCGGGAGGGTACAATGAGCAGTTCTTC. Its protein is CASSLEGLAGGYNEQFF. The full variable domain, completed from the reference TRBV7-9 and TRBJ2-1 proteins outside the CDR3, reads DTGVSQNPRHKITKRGQNVTFRCDPISEHNRLYWYRQTLGQGPEFLTYFQNEAQLEKSRLLSDRFSAERPKGSFSTLEIQRTEQGDSAMYLCASSLEGLAGGYNEQFFGPGTRLTVL.